Included here is one T cell receptor (beta chain) sequence, with context. These data belong to a study of cytomegalovirus exposure and HLA in healthy donors. In the PCR, 60 Vbeta and 13 Jbeta primers were used. The assay was immunoSEQ multiplex PCR, and TCRdb's table has in-frame clones only and misses some. This repertoire shows about 170,000 clones, about 80% found once; its top ten account for approximately 2.2%. The germline gives CDR1 MGHRA, CDR2 YSYEKL. After removal of 3 bases from V and 4 bases from J, the junction contained 5 bases not matched to a gene. The CDR3 has 15 amino acids. The sequenced sample consisted of PBMCs. J is TRBJ2-1 and V is TRBV4-1; 8 nucleotides match TRBD2. The TCR was taken from a woman in her thirties in good health and CMV-seropositive. DNA for the CDR3: TGCGCCAGCAGCCAGCTACTAGCGGTATACAATGAGCAGTTCTTC. Its translation is CASSQLLAVYNEQFF.